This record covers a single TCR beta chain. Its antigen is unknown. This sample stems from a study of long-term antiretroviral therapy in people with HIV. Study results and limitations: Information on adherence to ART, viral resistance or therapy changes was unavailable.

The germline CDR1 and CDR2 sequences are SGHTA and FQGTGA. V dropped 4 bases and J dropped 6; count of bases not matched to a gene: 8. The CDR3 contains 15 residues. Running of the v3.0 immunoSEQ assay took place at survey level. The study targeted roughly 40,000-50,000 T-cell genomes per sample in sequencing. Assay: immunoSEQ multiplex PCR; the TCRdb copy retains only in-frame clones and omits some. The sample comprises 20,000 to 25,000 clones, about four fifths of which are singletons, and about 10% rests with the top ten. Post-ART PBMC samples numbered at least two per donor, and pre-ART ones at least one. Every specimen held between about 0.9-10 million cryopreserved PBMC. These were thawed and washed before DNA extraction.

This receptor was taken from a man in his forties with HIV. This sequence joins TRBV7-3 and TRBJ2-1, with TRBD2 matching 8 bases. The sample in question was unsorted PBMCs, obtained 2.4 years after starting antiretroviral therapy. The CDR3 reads CASSSKGLEGNEQFF. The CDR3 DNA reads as TGTGCCAGCAGCTCCAAGGGACTAGAGGGCAATGAGCAGTTCTTC.